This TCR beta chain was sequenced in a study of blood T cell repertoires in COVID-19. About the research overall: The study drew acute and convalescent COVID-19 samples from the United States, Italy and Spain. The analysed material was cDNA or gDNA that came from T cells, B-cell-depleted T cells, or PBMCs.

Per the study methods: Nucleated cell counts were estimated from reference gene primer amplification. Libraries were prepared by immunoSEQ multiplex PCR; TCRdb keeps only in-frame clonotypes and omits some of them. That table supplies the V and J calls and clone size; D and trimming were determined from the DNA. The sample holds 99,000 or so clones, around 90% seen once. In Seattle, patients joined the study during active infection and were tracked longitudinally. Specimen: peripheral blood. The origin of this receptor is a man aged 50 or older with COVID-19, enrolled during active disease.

In DNA form, the CDR3 reads TGTGCCAGCAGGATGAAGGGGTCAAATGAGCAGTTCTTC. Translated: CASRMKGSNEQFF. The chain uses TRBV27 and TRBJ2-1, with a tentative D call TRBD1 (5 bases). The CDR3 contains 13 residues. Trimming removed 6 bases at V and 7 bases at J, with 13 bases between. Germline V gene lookup returns CDR1 MNHEY and CDR2 SMNVEV (reference sequence).